Listed below are T cell receptor beta chains from one sample, sequenced in a study of T cells in Graves' hyperthyroidism and ophthalmopathy. One entry per CDR3 protein, called by TCRdb with MiXCR from the multiplex PCR reads. The sample contains 540,000 or so distinct CDR3 sequences, roughly 14% of which appear only once. The sample consisted of blood. These receptors all come from a woman aged 30 to 39 with Graves' hyperthyroidism. The CDR3 runs from the conserved cysteine through the conserved F or W. D genes are given only for firm matches. Some rows have no size entry. The others give once, few or many, or a class for an expanded clone.

d_gene,v_gene,j_gene,abundance,CDR3nt,CDR3aa
NA,TRBV28,TRBJ2-1,many,TGTGCCAGCAGTTTAATGGGGGCCAATGAGCAGTTCTTC,CASSLMGANEQFF
NA,TRBV5-1,TRBJ2-1,many,TGCGCCAGCAGCTTGGGTGGGGCCTCCTACAATGAGCAGTTCTTC,CASSLGGASYNEQFF
TRBD1,TRBV6-1,TRBJ2-7,many,TGTGCCACCCAAGAACAGGGGGCGTTCTACGAGCAGTACTTC,CATQEQGAFYEQYF
NA,TRBV6-1,TRBJ2-1,NA,TGTGCCAGCAGTGAACCCGGGGGGCGAGGTGGTGAGCAGTTCTTC,CASSEPGGRGGEQFF
NA,TRBV2,TRBJ1-1,few,TGTGCCAGCAGAGTAGAGAGGACACCGAACACTGAAGCTTTCTTT,CASRVERTPNTEAFF
TRBD1,TRBV28,TRBJ2-3,NA,TGTGCCAGCAGTCCCGGACAGGGGGCTACAGATACGCCGTATTTT,CASSPGQGATDTPYF
NA,TRBV20-1,TRBJ1-5,many,TGCAGTGCTAGAAAGGGGGGCTGGGCGAATCAGCCCCAGCATTTT,CSARKGGWANQPQHF
NA,TRBV30,TRBJ1-2,many,TGTGCCTGGAGTTTTAGGGACGGCGGCTACACCTTC,CAWSFRDGGYTF
NA,TRBV27,TRBJ1-6,NA,TGTGCCAGCAGTTTATCATCGTGGGGAGTTCTTTCACCCCTCCACTTT,CASSLSSWGVLSPLHF
TRBD1,TRBV30,TRBJ1-6,NA,TGTGCCTGGAATGGCCAGGGGGCCGGACCCCTCCACTTT,CAWNGQGAGPLHF
TRBD1,TRBV28,TRBJ2-1,NA,TGTGCCAGCGTTGGGGCCCAGGGGGCCTCCTACAATGAGCAGTTCTTC,CASVGAQGASYNEQFF